This TCR beta chain derives from a study of blood T cell repertoires in COVID-19. CDR1 is SGHRS, CDR2 YFSETQ, per germline. V lost 4 bases to trimming and J lost 4 bases; unmatched junction nucleotides: 10. The CDR3 sequence is 17 residues long. The study assigned cohorts using participant-reported clinical history. Authors' methods: Amplifying reference gene primers gave estimates of nucleated cell counts. Some clones are missing from TCRdb's copy, which holds only in-frame ones; the method was immunoSEQ multiplex PCR. For V, J and clone size, that table is used; D and trimming come from the DNA. The sample lists about 280,000 clones, approximately 90% seen once, with 4.1% in the top ten.

The receptor's source is a woman aged 25 to 39 with acute COVID-19. The genes are TRBV5-1 and TRBJ2-3, with 12 nucleotides matching TRBD1. The sequencing input was PBMCs or T cells enriched from blood (not recorded which). CDR3 sequence reads: CASSLGQGARHPDTQYF. The CDR3, as DNA: TGCGCCAGCAGCCTGGGACAGGGGGCGAGACACCCAGATACGCAGTATTTT. Supplemented by reference TRBV5-1 and TRBJ2-3, the full variable domain reads KAGVTQTPRYLIKTRGQQVTLSCSPISGHRSVSWYQQTPGQGLQFLFEYFSETQRNKGNFPGRFSGRQFSNSRSEMNVSTLELGDSALYLCASSLGQGARHPDTQYFGPGTRLTVL.